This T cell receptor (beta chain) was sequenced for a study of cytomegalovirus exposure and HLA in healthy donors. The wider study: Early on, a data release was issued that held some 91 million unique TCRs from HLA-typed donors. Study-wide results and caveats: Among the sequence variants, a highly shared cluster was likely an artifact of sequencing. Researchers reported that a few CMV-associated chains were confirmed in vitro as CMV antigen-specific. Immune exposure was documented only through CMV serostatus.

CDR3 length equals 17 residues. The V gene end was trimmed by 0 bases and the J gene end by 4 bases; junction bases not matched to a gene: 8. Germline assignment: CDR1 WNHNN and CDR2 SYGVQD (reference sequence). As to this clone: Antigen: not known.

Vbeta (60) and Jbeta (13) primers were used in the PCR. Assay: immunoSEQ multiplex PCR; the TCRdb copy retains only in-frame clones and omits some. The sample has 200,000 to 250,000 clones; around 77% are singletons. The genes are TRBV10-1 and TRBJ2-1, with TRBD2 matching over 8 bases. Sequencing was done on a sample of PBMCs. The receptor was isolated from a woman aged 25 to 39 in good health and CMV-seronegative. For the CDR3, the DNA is TGCGCCAGCAGTGAGTCGAGGAGCGGGGGTGCTTACAATGAGCAGTTCTTC. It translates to CASSESRSGGAYNEQFF.